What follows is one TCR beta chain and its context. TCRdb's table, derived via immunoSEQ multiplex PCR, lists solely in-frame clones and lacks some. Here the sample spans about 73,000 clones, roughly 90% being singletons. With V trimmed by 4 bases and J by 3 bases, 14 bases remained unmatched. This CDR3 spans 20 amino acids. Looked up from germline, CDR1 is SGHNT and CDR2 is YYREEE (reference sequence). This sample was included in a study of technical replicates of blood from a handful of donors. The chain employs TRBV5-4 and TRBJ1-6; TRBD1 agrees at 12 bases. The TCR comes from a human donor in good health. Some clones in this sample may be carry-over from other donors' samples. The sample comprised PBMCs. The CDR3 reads CASSVSRDRGHGLYNSPLHF. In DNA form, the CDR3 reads TGTGCCAGCAGCGTAAGTAGGGACAGGGGGCACGGGCTCTATAATTCACCCCTCCACTTT.